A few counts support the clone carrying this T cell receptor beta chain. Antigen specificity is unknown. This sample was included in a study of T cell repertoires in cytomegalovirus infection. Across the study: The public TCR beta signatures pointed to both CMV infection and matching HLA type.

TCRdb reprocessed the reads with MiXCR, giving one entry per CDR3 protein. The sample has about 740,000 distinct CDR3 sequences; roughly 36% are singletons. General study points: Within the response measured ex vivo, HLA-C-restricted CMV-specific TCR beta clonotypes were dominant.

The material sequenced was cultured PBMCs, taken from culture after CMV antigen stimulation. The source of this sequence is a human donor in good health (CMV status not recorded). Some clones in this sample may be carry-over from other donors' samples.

DNA of the CDR3: TGTGCCAGCAGGGGCCGGGGGATAGCGGGACCTGGGGCCAACGTCCTGACTTTC. Amino acid sequence: CASRGRGIAGPGANVLTF. This chain uses TRBV6-1 with TRBJ2-6; TRBD2 agrees at 8 bases. V was clipped by 6 bases and J by 2 bases; unmatched bases: 12. Germline loops: CDR1 MNHNS, CDR2 SASEGT. The CDR3 sequence is 18 residues long.